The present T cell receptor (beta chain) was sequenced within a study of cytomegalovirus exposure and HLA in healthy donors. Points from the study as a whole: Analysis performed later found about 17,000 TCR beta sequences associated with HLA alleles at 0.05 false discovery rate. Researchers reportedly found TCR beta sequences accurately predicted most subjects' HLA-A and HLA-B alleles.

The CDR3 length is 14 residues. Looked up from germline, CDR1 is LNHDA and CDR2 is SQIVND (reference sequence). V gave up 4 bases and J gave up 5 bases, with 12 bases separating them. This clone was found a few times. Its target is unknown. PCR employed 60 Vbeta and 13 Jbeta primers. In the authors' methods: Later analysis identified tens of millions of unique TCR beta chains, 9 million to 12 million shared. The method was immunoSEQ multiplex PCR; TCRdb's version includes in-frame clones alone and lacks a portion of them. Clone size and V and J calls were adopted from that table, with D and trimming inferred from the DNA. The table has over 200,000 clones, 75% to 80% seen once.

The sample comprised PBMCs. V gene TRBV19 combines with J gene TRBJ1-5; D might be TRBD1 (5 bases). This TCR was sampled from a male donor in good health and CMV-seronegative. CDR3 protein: CASSNAGPYQPQHF. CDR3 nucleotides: TGTGCCAGTAGTAACGCAGGGCCCTATCAGCCCCAGCATTTT.